The clone carrying this T cell receptor (beta chain) was recorded once. Its specificity is unknown. This same CDR3 is encoded by further DNA sequences in the sample. Per germline, CDR1 GTSNPN and CDR2 SVGIG (reference sequence). The ends lost 5 bases at V and 4 bases at J; junction bases unmatched: 7. The CDR3 sequence is 13 residues long. Per the authors' pipeline: With immunoSEQ giving junction-only sequences and no quality scores, filtering differed. Some clones are missing from TCRdb's copy, which holds only in-frame ones; the method was immunoSEQ multiplex PCR. D and trimming come from the DNA, and the V and J calls and clone size come from that table. Of roughly 2.6 million clones detected, roughly nine tenths appear once; the ten largest clones hold under 0.15%. The data were obtained in a study of shared clonotypes between healthy human individuals. About the study: Donors had three CD4 naive, three CD4 memory, two CD8 naive and one CD8 memory plate apiece.

Overall study findings and caveats: Clonotype sharing among donors, it was expected, would be affected by sequencing depth. The represented genetic and exposure-history diversity was limited by the small number of donors.

The sequence was obtained from a man younger than 35 in good health. The rearrangement joins TRBV30 to TRBJ1-2; TRBD1 agrees at 7 bases. The sequenced sample was naive CD4+ T cells sorted from blood. Subset specified: CD45RA+ positively selected. Here the CDR3 reads CAWATGAGYGYTF. The CDR3 region has the DNA TGTGCCTGGGCCACAGGGGCGGGCTATGGCTACACCTTC.